This TCR beta chain came from a study of T cell changes during pregnancy in multiple sclerosis. CDR1 and CDR2 (germline): MNHEY, SMNVEV (reference sequence). Deletions cut 6 bases from V and 1 base from J, with 18 bases between. This CDR3 is 16 amino acids long. Here immunoSEQ multiplex PCR was the method, and the copy in TCRdb shows in-frame clones only, minus some. The table includes about 70,000 clones, about 95% detected once. The chain carries TRBV27 and TRBJ1-2; TRBD1 might be the D (6 bases). The TCR comes from a female donor with multiple sclerosis, enrolled in a pregnancy study. This specimen consisted of peripheral blood, obtained in the third trimester of pregnancy. The CDR3 reads CASRGAGLTHNYGYTF. The CDR3 coding sequence is TGTGCCAGCAGGGGGGCAGGATTAACCCATAACTATGGCTACACCTTC.